Below are 10 T cell receptor beta chains sequenced from a single sample in a study of blood T cell repertoires in COVID-19 (dated by TCRdb to about 2020). Preparation of the library involved the immunoSEQ multiplex PCR assay. TCRdb carries this immuneACCESS record with in-frame sequences only. Its versions omit some clonotypes, under half of them owing to an unresolved V gene in the studies checked, with the rest unexplained. In all, the sample holds about 200,000 clones, and about nine tenths of those were seen once. The ten biggest clones cover 0.75% to 0.95% of the sample. The sequencing input was peripheral blood. These receptors were taken from a woman between 65 and 79 years old with acute or convalescent COVID-19.

V gene TRBV24-1 combines with J gene TRBJ1-2; D ambiguous. V lost 8 bases and J 7 bases, leaving 16 bases between the germline ends. The CDR3 loop spans 13 amino acids. Germline V lookup: CDR1 KGHDR, CDR2 SFDVKD. CDR3 coding DNA: TGTGCCACCACCCCGACTAGGGTGGGTGGCTACACCTTC. This gives the protein CATTPTRVGGYTF.

CDR3 sequence: CASSSQFGELFF. CDR3 in DNA: TGCGCCAGCAGCTCCCAGTTCGGGGAGCTGTTTTTT. V gene TRBV5-1 combines with J gene TRBJ2-2; no reliable D call. The germline V gene encodes CDR1 SGHRS and CDR2 YFSETQ. The CDR3 is 12 amino acids. The V gene lost 3 bases and the J gene lost 7 bases, with 7 bases spanning the gap.

This chain links TRBV7-8 with TRBJ1-5; D perhaps matches TRBD1 (6 bases). The CDR3 runs 15 residues. The V and J ends lost 4 bases and 3 bases respectively, with 13 bases between them. The germline V gene has CDR1 SGHVS and CDR2 FQNEAQ. CDR3 DNA: TGTGCCAGCAGCTACAGCACAGGGAACAATCAGCCCCAGCATTTT. This sequence encodes CASSYSTGNNQPQHF.

The V gene is TRBV4-1, the J gene TRBJ2-7; possible D gene TRBD1, 5 bases. Looked up from germline, CDR1 is MGHRA and CDR2 is YSYEKL. V lost 1 base, J lost 0 bases, and 16 bases lay in between. This CDR3 is 17 amino acids long. The CDR3 nucleotides are TGCGCCAGCAGCCAAGGGTCGAGCAGGGTGAGCTCCTACGAGCAGTACTTC. Amino acid sequence: CASSQGSSRVSSYEQYF.

This chain uses TRBV18 with TRBJ1-5; unclear D gene. V lost 6 bases, J lost 4 bases, and 19 bases lay in between. This CDR3 spans 16 amino acids. Germline V lookup: CDR1 KGHSH, CDR2 LQKENI. CDR3 bases: TGTGCCAGCTCGCCGCTATCTAACGGGGTAAATCAGCCCCAGCATTTT. This codes for CASSPLSNGVNQPQHF. The full variable domain, rest sourced from reference TRBV18 and TRBJ1-5, is NAGVMQNPRHLVRRRGQEARLRCSPMKGHSHVYWYRQLPEEGLKFMVYLQKENIIDESGMPKERFSAEFPKEGPSILRIQQVVRGDSAAYFCASSPLSNGVNQPQHFGDGTRLSIL.

The chain uses TRBV28 and TRBJ1-2; 10 bases fit TRBD1. The germline V gene has CDR1 MDHEN and CDR2 SYDVKM. This CDR3 has 13 residues. Unmatched junction bases numbered 6, after V lost 8 bases and J lost 6 bases. The CDR3 bases are TGTGCCAGCGGGGACAGGGGACGTGATGGCTACACCTTC. It specifies CASGDRGRDGYTF.

This chain uses TRBV12-5 with TRBJ1-3; 7 bases agree with TRBD1. Germline values: CDR1 LGHNT, CDR2 FRNRAP. The CDR3 length is 18 residues. The trim removed 0 bases at V and 1 base at J, leaving 9 bases unmatched. CDR3 nucleotide sequence: TGTGCTAGTGGTTTGGTACCAGGCGACAGGGTATCTGGAAACACCATATATTTT. The encoded protein is CASGLVPGDRVSGNTIYF.

V gene TRBV11-3 combines with J gene TRBJ2-6; D is uncertain. Between the trimmed V and J ends, which lost 7 bases and 1 base, there was a span of 5 bases. This CDR3 spans 13 amino acids. CDR1 SGHNT and CDR2 YENEEA come from the germline V gene. DNA of the CDR3: TGTGCCAGCACGGTTTCTGGGGCCAACGTCCTGACTTTC. Protein product: CASTVSGANVLTF.

The chain links TRBV5-1 to TRBJ2-7; maybe TRBD1 (6 bases). Germline values: CDR1 SGHRS, CDR2 YFSETQ. V gave up 4 bases and J gave up 2 bases, with 10 bases separating them. There are 13 residues in the CDR3. The CDR3 spells CASSRGQTYEQYF. CDR3 nucleotide sequence: TGCGCCAGCAGCCGCGGACAGACCTACGAGCAGTACTTC.

This rearrangement joins TRBV2 to TRBJ1-1, with TRBD1 matching 10 bases. CDR1 and CDR2 from the germline V gene are SNHLY and FYNNEI. This CDR3 spans 15 amino acids. V lost 7 bases to trimming and J lost 3 bases; unmatched junction nucleotides: 8. The CDR3 protein is CASKTGGFSDTEAFF. In DNA, the CDR3 is TGTGCCAGCAAGACAGGGGGCTTTTCGGACACTGAAGCTTTCTTT.